The source of this T cell receptor (beta chain) is a study of CD8+ T cells in alopecia areata. Study-level information: Patients in the treated group were given tofacitinib by mouth, 5 to 10 mg twice a day. Study-level points and caveats: Affected lesional scalp, above all in alopecia totalis/universalis, was more clonal than normal scalp. The link between baseline CD8+ expansion and response remains uncertain with one nonresponder. Sequenced scalp T cells also include alphabeta T cells resident in normal skin.

The V gene lost 5 bases and the J gene lost 7 bases, with 20 bases spanning the gap. Germline assignment: CDR1 SQVTM and CDR2 ANQGSEA. This CDR3 contains 14 residues. Worth noting for this clone: Antigen: not known.

Following extraction, RNA underwent reverse transcription to cDNA, which served as the sequencing template. Here immunoSEQ multiplex PCR was the method, and the copy in TCRdb shows in-frame clones only, minus some. Of 200,000 or so clones listed, roughly 60% are singletons. This sample's treatment: oral pan-JAK inhibitor, 5-10 mg twice daily. This specimen was CD4+ T cells sorted from blood, taken at week 24, from a patient treated with tofacitinib. The source of this sequence is a human donor with alopecia areata. The genes are TRBV29-1 and TRBJ1-2, with D possibly TRBD1 on 5 matching bases. The CDR3 nucleotides read TGCAGCGTTCGGTGGCAGGGAGTGTCAGGTGGCTACACCTTC. Amino acids: CSVRWQGVSGGYTF.